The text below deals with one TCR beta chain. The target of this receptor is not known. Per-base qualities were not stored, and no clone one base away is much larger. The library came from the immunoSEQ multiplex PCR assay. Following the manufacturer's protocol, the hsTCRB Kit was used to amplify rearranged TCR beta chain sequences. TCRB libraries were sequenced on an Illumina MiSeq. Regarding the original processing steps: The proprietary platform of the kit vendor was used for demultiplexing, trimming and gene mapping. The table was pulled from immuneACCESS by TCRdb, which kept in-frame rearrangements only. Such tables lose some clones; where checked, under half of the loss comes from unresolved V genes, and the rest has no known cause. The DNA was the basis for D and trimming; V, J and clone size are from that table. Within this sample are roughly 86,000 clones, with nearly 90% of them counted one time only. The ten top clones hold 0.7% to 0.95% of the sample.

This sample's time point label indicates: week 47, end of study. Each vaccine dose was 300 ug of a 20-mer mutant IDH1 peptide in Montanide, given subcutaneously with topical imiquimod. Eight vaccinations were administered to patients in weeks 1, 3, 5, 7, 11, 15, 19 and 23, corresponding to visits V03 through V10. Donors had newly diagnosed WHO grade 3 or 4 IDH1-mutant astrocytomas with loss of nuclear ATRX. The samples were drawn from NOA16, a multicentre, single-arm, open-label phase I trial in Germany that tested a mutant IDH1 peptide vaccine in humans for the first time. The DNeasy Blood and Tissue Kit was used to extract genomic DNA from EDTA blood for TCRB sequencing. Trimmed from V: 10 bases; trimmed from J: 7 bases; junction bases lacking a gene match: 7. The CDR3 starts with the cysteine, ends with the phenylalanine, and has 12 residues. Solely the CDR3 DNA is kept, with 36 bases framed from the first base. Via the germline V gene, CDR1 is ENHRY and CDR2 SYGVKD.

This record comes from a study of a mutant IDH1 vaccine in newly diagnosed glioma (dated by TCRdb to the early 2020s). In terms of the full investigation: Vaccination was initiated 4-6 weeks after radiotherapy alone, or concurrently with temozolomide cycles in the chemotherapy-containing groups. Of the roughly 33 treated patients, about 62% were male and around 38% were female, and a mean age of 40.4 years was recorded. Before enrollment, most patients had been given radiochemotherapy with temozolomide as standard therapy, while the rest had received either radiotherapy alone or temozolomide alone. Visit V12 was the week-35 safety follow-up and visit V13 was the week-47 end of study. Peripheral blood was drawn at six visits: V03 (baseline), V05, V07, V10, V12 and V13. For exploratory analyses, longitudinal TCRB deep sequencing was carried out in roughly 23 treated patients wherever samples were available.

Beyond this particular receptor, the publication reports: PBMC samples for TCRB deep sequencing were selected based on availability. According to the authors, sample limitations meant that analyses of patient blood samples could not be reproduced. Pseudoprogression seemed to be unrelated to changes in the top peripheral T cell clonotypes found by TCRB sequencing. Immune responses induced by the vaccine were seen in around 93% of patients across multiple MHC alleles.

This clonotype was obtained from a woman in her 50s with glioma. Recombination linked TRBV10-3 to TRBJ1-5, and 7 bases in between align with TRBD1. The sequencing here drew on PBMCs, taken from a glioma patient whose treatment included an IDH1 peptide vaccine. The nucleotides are TGTGCCACTCGACAGGGAGAGCAGCCCCAGCATTTT. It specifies CATRQGEQPQHF.